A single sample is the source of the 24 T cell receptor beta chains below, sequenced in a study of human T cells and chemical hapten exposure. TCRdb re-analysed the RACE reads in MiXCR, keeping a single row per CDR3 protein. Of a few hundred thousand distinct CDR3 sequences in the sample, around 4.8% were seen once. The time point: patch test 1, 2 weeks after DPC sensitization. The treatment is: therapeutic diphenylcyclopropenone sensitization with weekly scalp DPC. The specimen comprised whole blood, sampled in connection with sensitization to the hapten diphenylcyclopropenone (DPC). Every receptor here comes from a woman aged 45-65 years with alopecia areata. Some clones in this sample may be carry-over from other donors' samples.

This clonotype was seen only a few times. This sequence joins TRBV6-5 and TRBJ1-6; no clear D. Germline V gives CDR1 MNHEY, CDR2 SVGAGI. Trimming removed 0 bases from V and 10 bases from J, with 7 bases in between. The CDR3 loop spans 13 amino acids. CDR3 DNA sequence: TGTGCCAGCAGTTACTCTGCCCTCTCACCCCTCCACTTT. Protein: CASSYSALSPLHF.

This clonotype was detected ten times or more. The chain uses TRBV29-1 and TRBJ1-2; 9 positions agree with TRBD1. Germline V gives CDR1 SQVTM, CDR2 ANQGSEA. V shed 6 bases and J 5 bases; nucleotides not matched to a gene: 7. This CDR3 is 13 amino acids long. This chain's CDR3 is CSVIGQGQYGYTF. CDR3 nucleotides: TGCAGCGTGATCGGACAGGGGCAGTATGGCTACACCTTC.

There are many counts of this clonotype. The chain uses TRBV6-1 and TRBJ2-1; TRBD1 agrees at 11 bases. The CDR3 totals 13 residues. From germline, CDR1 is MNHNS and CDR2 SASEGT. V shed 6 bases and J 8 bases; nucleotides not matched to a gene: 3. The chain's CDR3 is CASRGQGADEQFF. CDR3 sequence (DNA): TGTGCCAGCAGAGGACAGGGGGCTGATGAGCAGTTCTTC.

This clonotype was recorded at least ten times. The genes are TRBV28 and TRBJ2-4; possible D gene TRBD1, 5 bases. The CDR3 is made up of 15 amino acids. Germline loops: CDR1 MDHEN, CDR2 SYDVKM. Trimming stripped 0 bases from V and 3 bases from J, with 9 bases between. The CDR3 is CASSLWQDNKNIQYF. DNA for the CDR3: TGTGCCAGCAGTTTATGGCAGGACAACAAAAACATTCAGTACTTC.

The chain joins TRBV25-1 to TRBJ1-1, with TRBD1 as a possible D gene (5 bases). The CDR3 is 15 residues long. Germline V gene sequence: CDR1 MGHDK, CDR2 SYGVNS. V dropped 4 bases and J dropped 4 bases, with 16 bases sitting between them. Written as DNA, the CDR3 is TGTGCCAGCAGTGCCTTCCTGGGGCCGACCACTGAAGCTTTCTTT. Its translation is CASSAFLGPTTEAFF.

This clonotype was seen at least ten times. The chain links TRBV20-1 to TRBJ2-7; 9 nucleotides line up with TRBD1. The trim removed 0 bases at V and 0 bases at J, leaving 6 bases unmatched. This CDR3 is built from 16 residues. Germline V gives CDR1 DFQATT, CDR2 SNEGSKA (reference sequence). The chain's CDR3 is CSARDPGTGSSYEQYF. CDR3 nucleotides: TGCAGTGCTAGAGATCCCGGGACAGGGAGCTCCTACGAGCAGTACTTC.

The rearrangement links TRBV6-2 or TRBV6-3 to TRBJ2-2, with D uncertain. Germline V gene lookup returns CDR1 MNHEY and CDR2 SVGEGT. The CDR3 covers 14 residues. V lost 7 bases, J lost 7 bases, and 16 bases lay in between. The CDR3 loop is CASINGRVFGELFF. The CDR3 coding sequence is TGTGCCAGCATCAATGGAAGGGTTTTCGGGGAGCTGTTTTTT.

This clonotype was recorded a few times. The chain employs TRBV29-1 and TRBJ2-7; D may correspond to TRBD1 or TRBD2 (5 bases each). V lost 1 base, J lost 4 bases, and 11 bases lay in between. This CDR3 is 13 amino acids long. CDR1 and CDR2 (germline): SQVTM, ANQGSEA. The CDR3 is CSVEVGAEYEQYF. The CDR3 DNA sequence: TGCAGCGTTGAAGTCGGGGCAGAGTACGAGCAGTACTTC.

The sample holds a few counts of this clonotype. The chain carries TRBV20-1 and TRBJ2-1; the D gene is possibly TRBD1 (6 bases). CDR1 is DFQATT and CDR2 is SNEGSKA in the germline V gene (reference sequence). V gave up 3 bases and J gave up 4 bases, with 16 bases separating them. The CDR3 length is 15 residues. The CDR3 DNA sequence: TGCAGTGCTAGTAAGGGACAAGAGCTTTACAATGAGCAGTTCTTC. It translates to CSASKGQELYNEQFF.

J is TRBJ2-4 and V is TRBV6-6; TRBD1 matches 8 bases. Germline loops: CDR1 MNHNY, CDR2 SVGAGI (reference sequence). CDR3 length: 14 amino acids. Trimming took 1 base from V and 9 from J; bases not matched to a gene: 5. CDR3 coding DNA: TGTGCCAGCAGTTACTGGGACAGGACAGTCATTCAGTACTTC. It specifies CASSYWDRTVIQYF.

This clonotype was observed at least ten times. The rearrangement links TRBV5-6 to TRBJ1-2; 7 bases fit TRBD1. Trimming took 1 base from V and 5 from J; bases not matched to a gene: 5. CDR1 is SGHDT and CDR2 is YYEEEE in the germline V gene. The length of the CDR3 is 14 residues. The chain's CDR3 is CASSLLGQLYGYTF. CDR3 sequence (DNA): TGTGCCAGCAGCTTGTTGGGACAGCTTTATGGCTACACCTTC.

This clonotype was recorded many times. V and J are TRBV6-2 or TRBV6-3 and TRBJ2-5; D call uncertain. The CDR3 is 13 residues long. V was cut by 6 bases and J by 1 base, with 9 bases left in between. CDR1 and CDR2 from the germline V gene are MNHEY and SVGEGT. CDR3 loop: CASRLRFQETQYF. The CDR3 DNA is TGTGCCAGCAGATTGAGGTTCCAAGAGACCCAGTACTTC.

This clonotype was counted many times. The CDR3 DNA is TGTGCCAGCAGCTCGCCGGGGACAGGGGACGCTTTGAGGCAGCCCCAGCATTTT. Encoded protein: CASSSPGTGDALRQPQHF. This chain joins TRBV6-2 or TRBV6-3 and TRBJ1-5; 10 bases fit TRBD1. CDR3 length: 18 residues. Germline loops: CDR1 MNHEY, CDR2 SVGEGT. Trimming removed 6 bases from V and 7 bases from J; junction bases left unmatched: 18.

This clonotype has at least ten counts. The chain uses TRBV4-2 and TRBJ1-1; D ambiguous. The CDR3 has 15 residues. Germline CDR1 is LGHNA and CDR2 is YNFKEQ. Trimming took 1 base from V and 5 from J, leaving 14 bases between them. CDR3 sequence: CASSQGTGPRTEAFF. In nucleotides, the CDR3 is TGTGCCAGCAGCCAAGGAACCGGTCCCAGGACTGAAGCTTTCTTT.

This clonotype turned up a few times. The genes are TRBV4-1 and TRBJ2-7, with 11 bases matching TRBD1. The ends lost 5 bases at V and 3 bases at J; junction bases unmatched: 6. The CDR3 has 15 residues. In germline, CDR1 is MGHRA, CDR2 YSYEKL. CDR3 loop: CASSVRDRGGYEQYF. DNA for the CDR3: TGCGCCAGCAGCGTCCGGGACAGGGGGGGCTACGAGCAGTACTTC.

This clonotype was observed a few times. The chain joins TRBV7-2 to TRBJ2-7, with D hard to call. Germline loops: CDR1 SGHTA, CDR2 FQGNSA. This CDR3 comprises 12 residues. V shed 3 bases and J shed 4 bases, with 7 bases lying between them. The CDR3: CASSFMGYEQYF. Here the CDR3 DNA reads TGTGCCAGCAGCTTTATGGGGTACGAGCAGTACTTC.

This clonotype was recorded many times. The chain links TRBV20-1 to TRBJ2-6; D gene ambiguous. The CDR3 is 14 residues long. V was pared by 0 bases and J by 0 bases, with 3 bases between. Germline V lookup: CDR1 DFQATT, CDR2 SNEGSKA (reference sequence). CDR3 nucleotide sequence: TGCAGTGCTAGAGATTACTCTGGGGCCAACGTCCTGACTTTC. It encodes CSARDYSGANVLTF.

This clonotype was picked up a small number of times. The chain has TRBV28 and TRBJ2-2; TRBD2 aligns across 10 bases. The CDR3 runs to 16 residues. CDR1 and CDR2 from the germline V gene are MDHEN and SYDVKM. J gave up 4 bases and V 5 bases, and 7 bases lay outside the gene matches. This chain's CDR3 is CASSPALAGVTGELFF. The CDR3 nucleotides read TGTGCCAGCAGTCCAGCTCTAGCGGGAGTCACCGGGGAGCTGTTTTTT. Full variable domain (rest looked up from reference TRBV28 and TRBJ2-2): DVKVTQSSRYLVKRTGEKVFLECVQDMDHENMFWYRQDPGLGLRLIYFSYDVKMKEKGDIPEGYSVSREKKERFSLILESASTNQTSMYLCASSPALAGVTGELFFGEGSRLTVL.

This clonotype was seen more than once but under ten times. CDR3 nucleotides: TGTGCCAGACTCAGAAACACCATATATTTT. Encoded protein: CARLRNTIYF. The V gene is TRBV6-5, the J gene TRBJ1-3; D is ambiguous. With 9 bases removed from V and 5 bases from J, the gap between germline ends came to 5 bases. Germline assignment: CDR1 MNHEY and CDR2 SVGAGI. This CDR3 is built from 10 residues.

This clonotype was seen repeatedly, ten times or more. The CDR3 spells CSAAADSLSYNEQFF. CDR3 bases: TGCAGCGCCGCCGCCGACAGCCTCTCCTACAATGAGCAGTTCTTC. The genes are TRBV29-1 and TRBJ2-1; possible D gene TRBD1, 5 bases. CDR3 length: 15 amino acids. The V gene's germline CDR1 is SQVTM and CDR2 ANQGSEA. Trimming shortened V by 7 bases and J by 0 bases, and 16 bases separated the two germline ends.

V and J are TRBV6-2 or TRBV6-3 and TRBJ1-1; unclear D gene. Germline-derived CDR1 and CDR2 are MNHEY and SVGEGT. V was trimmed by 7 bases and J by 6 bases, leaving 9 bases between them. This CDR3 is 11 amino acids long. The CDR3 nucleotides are TGTGCCAGCATCGGCGGGTCTGAAGCTTTCTTT. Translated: CASIGGSEAFF.

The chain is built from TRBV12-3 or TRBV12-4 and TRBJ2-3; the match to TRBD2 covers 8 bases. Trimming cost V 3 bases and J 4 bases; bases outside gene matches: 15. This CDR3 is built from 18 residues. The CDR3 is CASSLSSLTGGGADTQYF. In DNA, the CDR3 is TGTGCCAGCAGTTTGTCTTCACTGACCGGGGGGGGCGCAGATACGCAGTATTTT.

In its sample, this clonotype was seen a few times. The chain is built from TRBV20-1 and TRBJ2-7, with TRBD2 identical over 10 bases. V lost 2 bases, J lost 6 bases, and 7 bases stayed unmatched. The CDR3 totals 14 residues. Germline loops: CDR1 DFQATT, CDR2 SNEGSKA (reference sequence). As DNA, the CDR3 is TGCAGTGCTAGACTAGCGGGAGAAAGGGGCGAGCAGTACTTC. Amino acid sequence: CSARLAGERGEQYF.

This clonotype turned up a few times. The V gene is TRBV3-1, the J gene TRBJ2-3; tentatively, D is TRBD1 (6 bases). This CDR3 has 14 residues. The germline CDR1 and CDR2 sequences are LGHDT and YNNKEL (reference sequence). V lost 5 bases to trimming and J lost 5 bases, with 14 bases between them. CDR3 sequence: CASSKQGYGDTQYF. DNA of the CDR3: TGTGCCAGCAGCAAACAGGGTTATGGAGATACGCAGTATTTT.